This TCR beta chain was recovered during a study of cytomegalovirus exposure and HLA in healthy donors. Broader study findings: Researchers reported that a few CMV-associated chains were confirmed in vitro as CMV antigen-specific.

The ends were cut back, 5 bases at V and 4 bases at J, with 8 bases in the middle. The germline V gene has CDR1 LNHDA and CDR2 SQIVND (reference sequence). The CDR3 runs 12 residues. The method was immunoSEQ multiplex PCR; TCRdb's version includes in-frame clones alone and lacks a portion of them. The sample contains more than 95,000 clones, roughly nine tenths of which appear only once. Comment on this clone: Its antigen is undetermined.

Sequenced input: PBMCs. The receptor comes from a woman between 18 and 30 years old in good health and CMV-seronegative. This chain joins TRBV19 and TRBJ1-2; D is unclear. The CDR3 protein is CASSVEAYGYTF. DNA for the CDR3: TGTGCCAGTAGTGTCGAGGCCTATGGCTACACCTTC.